This T cell receptor (beta chain) derives from a study of blood T cell repertoires in COVID-19. CDR1 is SEHNR, CDR2 FQNEAQ, per germline (reference sequence). V was trimmed by 1 base and J by 8 bases, leaving 12 bases between them. The CDR3 extends over 14 amino acids. In terms of age and location, participants ranged from roughly 18 to 95 years and lived in about 25 US areas. Donors in Cohort 3 who had recovered were those with two negative PCRs, healthcare professional clearance, or resolution of their symptoms. The authors' processing: It was from reference gene primer amplification that nucleated cell counts were estimated. TCRdb keeps only in-frame clones here, not all; method: immunoSEQ multiplex PCR. V, J and clone size derive from that table, while D and trimming were established from the DNA sequence. This sample has 300,000 or so clones, with 87% found just once.

The chain combines TRBV7-9 with TRBJ1-5; unclear D gene. The source of this sequence is a woman in her thirties who had recovered from COVID-19. Source material: PBMCs or T cells enriched from blood (not recorded which). For the CDR3, the DNA is TGTGCCAGCAGCTTAGACGGTCCATTGGAGCCCCAGCATTTT. It codes for CASSLDGPLEPQHF.